These T cell receptor beta chains were read from a single sample in a study of cytomegalovirus exposure and HLA in healthy donors. The protocol was immunoSEQ multiplex PCR, while the TCRdb copy is restricted to in-frame clones and leaves out a portion. There are some 50,000 clones in the sample; around 72% occur only once, and around 22% lies in the top ten. Sequences were obtained from PBMCs. Every receptor here comes from a woman aged 45-65 years in good health and CMV-seropositive. Both conserved end residues are trimmed from each CDR3. Each record gives: CDR3 length, V gene, J gene, CDR3 protein.

>11|TRBV4-3|TRBJ2-1
ASSQDGRSEQF
>17|TRBV4-3|TRBJ2-5
ASSQDGSRGPRSMETQY
>12|TRBV6-5|TRBJ2-1
ASSFAKRGNEQF
>12|TRBV7-9|TRBJ1-3
ASSFPRGGNTIY
>15|TRBV7-8|TRBJ2-7
ASSFHRTSGTSYEQY
>12|TRBV6-1|TRBJ1-1
ASSRQGGNTEAF
>15|TRBV14|TRBJ1-2
ASSHLGTGLGGPGYT
>11|TRBV7-3|TRBJ2-3
ASSLEGADTQY
>12|TRBV14|TRBJ2-2
ASSLIAGTGELF
>10|TRBV29-1|TRBJ2-7
SVESRGHEQY
>14|TRBV28|TRBJ1-3
ASSLGAGGSGNTIY
>13|TRBV5-1|TRBJ2-2
ASSLNGGNTGELF
>14|TRBV7-9|TRBJ2-5
ASSLARQSGQETQY
>13|TRBV10-3|TRBJ2-1
AISPGTGGYNEQF
>15|TRBV7-6|TRBJ1-3
ASSLEKQGASGNTIY
>11|TRBV7-2|TRBJ2-1
ASSFRAYNEQF
>10|TRBV11-2|TRBJ1-2
ASSPDRYGYT
>11|TRBV9|TRBJ1-2
ASSSSPGYGYT
>14|TRBV13|TRBJ2-3
ASSPGGSGGTDTQY
>16|TRBV7-2|TRBJ1-1
ASSVRSSGRTTNTEAF
>10|TRBV7-3|TRBJ2-1
ASSTYSGEQF
>14|TRBV7-8|TRBJ1-6
ASSSGQGVYNSPLH
>14|TRBV7-6|TRBJ1-1
ASSLSSGGVRTEAF
>12|TRBV6-5|TRBJ1-2
ASSFLYTGSGYT
>9|TRBV28|TRBJ2-3
ASREAGAQY
>11|TRBV27|TRBJ1-5
ASSPTLSQPQH
>12|TRBV2|TRBJ1-5
ASNPGQGNQPQH
>14|TRBV12-5|TRBJ1-6
ASRSGTSSYNSPLH
>13|TRBV4-1|TRBJ1-5
ASSQGDRLNQPQH
>16|TRBV14|TRBJ2-5
ASSQDEYPSEGKETQY
>15|TRBV7-3|TRBJ2-6
ASSEQGPPGGANVLT
>12|TRBV16|TRBJ1-5
ASSRQGSNQPQH
>14|TRBV5-6|TRBJ1-1
ASSLASGTGYFQAF
>13|TRBV4-2|TRBJ2-7
ASSQVGGQRDEQY
>14|TRBV4-2|TRBJ2-1
ASSLQWGGSYNEQF
>9|TRBV19|TRBJ1-2
ASRAGPIYT
>14|TRBV13|TRBJ1-6
ASQTVSGSYNSPLH
>12|TRBV7-9|TRBJ2-7
ASSSGGSSYEQY
>14|TRBV25-1|TRBJ1-1
ASSESQAWDRGEAF
>12|TRBV4-1|TRBJ1-1
ASSQRTGVSEAF
>16|TRBV7-5|TRBJ2-1
ARSCVRLAGGRHNEQF
>16|TRBV5-5|TRBJ2-3
ASIIGPTAGGPGDTQY